These 29 T cell receptor beta chains were all obtained from the same sample, sequenced in a study of CD8 T cells in Susac syndrome. A quantity of roughly 0.5 to 1 ug RNA underwent reverse transcription using random hexamers. TCRdb itself ran the immunoSEQ multiplex PCR reads through MiXCR, one entry per CDR3 protein. The data show approximately 220,000 distinct CDR3 sequences, around 93% seen once. The sequencing sample was made of CD4+ T cells from PBMCs. These receptors were obtained from a human donor with multiple sclerosis.

The rearrangement uses TRBV3-1 and TRBJ2-3; D is undetermined. Germline lookup yields CDR1 LGHDT and CDR2 YNNKEL (reference sequence). CDR3 length: 14 amino acids. V dropped 2 bases and J dropped 0 bases, with 6 bases sitting between them. In DNA form, the CDR3 reads TGTGCCAGCAGCCAAACGCTTAGCACAGATACGCAGTATTTT. Its translation: CASSQTLSTDTQYF.

This sequence joins TRBV20-1 and TRBJ1-5; 8 bases align to TRBD1. The CDR3 spans 14 residues. Germline assignment: CDR1 DFQATT and CDR2 SNEGSKA (reference sequence). Trimming cost V 1 base and J 11 bases; bases outside gene matches: 10. CDR3 loop: CSARGQGITSAQHF. The DNA of the CDR3 is TGCAGTGCTAGAGGACAGGGGATTACCAGTGCCCAGCATTTT.

This sequence joins TRBV20-1 and TRBJ2-5; possibly TRBD1 or TRBD2 for D (5 bases each). From germline, CDR1 is DFQATT and CDR2 SNEGSKA (reference sequence). The CDR3 consists of 14 residues. V lost 4 bases and J 5 bases, leaving 17 bases between the germline ends. The CDR3 DNA sequence: TGCAGTGCTACAGGAGAGGGGATAAAGGAGACCCAGTACTTC. Its protein is CSATGEGIKETQYF.

The rearrangement links TRBV2 to TRBJ2-4, with D unclear. Germline V CDR1 and CDR2: SNHLY, FYNNEI. Trimming removed 4 bases from V and 0 bases from J, with 10 bases in between. This CDR3 has 15 residues. The CDR3 DNA follows: TGTGCCAGCAGTGTAGTCATGCTAGCCAAAAACATTCAGTACTTC. Its translation: CASSVVMLAKNIQYF.

The rearrangement links TRBV2 to TRBJ1-2, with D tentatively TRBD1 (5 bases). Trimming took 8 bases from V and 4 from J, leaving 14 bases between them. This CDR3 contains 13 residues. From germline, CDR1 is SNHLY and CDR2 FYNNEI. The CDR3 loop reads CASHEQDFYGYTF. The CDR3 nucleotides read TGTGCCAGCCACGAACAGGATTTCTATGGCTACACCTTC.

The chain is built from TRBV29-1 and TRBJ2-7; 9 nucleotides line up with TRBD1. CDR3 length equals 13 residues. The V gene's germline CDR1 is SQVTM and CDR2 ANQGSEA. The V segment lost 4 bases and the J segment 4 bases; nucleotides outside the gene matches: 5. The CDR3 coding sequence is TGCAGCGTTGCCGGACAGGGGCGATACGAGCAGTACTTC. This sequence encodes CSVAGQGRYEQYF.

V usage is TRBV7-2 and J usage is TRBJ2-5; TRBD2 is a possible D gene (6 bases). V was clipped by 5 bases and J by 7 bases, with 17 bases between them. Germline V gene data show CDR1 as SGHTA and CDR2 as FQGNSA. This CDR3 comprises 14 residues. The CDR3 sequence: CASSPNPDYRTQYF. The DNA of the CDR3 is TGTGCCAGCAGCCCAAACCCGGACTATAGGACCCAGTACTTC.

V and J are TRBV14 and TRBJ2-7; D gene unclear. This CDR3 spans 15 amino acids. Looked up from germline, CDR1 is SGHDN and CDR2 is FVKESK. Trimming shortened V by 5 bases and J by 5 bases, and 19 bases separated the two germline ends. The CDR3 is CASSKFYAPADEQYF. The CDR3 coding sequence is TGTGCCAGCAGCAAATTTTACGCCCCCGCGGACGAGCAGTACTTC.

This sequence joins TRBV2 and TRBJ1-2; TRBD1 is a possible D gene (6 bases). The CDR3 runs 15 residues. Deletions cut 7 bases from V and 0 bases from J, with 15 bases between. Germline lookup yields CDR1 SNHLY and CDR2 FYNNEI. CDR3 residues: CASKRTGTSNYGYTF. DNA for the CDR3: TGTGCCAGCAAACGTACAGGGACCTCTAACTATGGCTACACCTTC.

The genes are TRBV4-1 and TRBJ2-2; 8 bases line up with TRBD1. CDR3 length: 15 residues. J gave up 6 bases and V 1 base, and 4 bases lay outside the gene matches. Germline-derived CDR1 and CDR2 are MGHRA and YSYEKL. The CDR3, as DNA: TGCGCCAGCAGCCAAGGGCAGGGGGCTCCCGGGGAGCTGTTTTTT. Translating gives CASSQGQGAPGELFF.

V usage is TRBV20-1 and J usage is TRBJ2-7; 7 positions match TRBD1. Germline V gene lookup returns CDR1 DFQATT and CDR2 SNEGSKA (reference sequence). V trimming: 4 bases; J trimming: 3 bases; junction bases outside the gene matches: 9. There are 14 residues in the CDR3. The CDR3 coding sequence is TGCAGTGCTACTAAACCGGGACAGTACTACGAGCAGTACGTC. It specifies CSATKPGQYYEQYV.

The V gene is TRBV20-1, the J gene TRBJ2-3; perhaps TRBD2 as D (7 bases). Trimming left V 6 bases short and J 1 base short, with 17 bases between. This CDR3 has 15 amino acids. Germline V gives CDR1 DFQATT, CDR2 SNEGSKA (reference sequence). The DNA for the CDR3 is TGCAGTGCCAGGGGCCCGGGGGGCGGCACAGATACGCAGTATTTT. Translation: CSARGPGGGTDTQYF.

The chain uses TRBV29-1 and TRBJ2-7, with D possibly being TRBD1 or TRBD2 (5 bases each). The germline V and J ends were trimmed by 6 bases and 3 bases, with 12 bases remaining between them. The germline CDR1 and CDR2 sequences are SQVTM and ANQGSEA. There are 12 residues in the CDR3. For the CDR3, the DNA is TGCAGCGTCCGGGACGGCGACTACGAGCAGTACGTC. Protein sequence: CSVRDGDYEQYV.

The rearrangement uses TRBV28 and TRBJ2-5; TRBD1 matches at 10 bases. The CDR3 spans 15 residues. Per germline, CDR1 MDHEN and CDR2 SYDVKM. V was clipped by 5 bases and J by 4 bases; unmatched bases: 7. The CDR3 loop reads CASSTYGQGGETQYF. The CDR3 nucleotides are TGTGCCAGCAGTACCTATGGACAGGGGGGAGAGACCCAGTACTTC.

This sequence joins TRBV2 and TRBJ2-5, with TRBD2 matching 11 bases. This CDR3 spans 14 amino acids. Per the germline V gene, CDR1 is SNHLY and CDR2 is FYNNEI. V dropped 8 bases and J dropped 4; count of bases not matched to a gene: 6. The CDR3 here is CASLGLAGGETQYF. The CDR3 region has the DNA TGTGCCAGCTTGGGGCTAGCGGGGGGAGAGACCCAGTACTTC.

The CDR3 sequence is CASSLVDPGQGNIQYF. In DNA, the CDR3 is TGTGCCAGCAGCTTGGTAGACCCGGGACAGGGAAACATTCAGTACTTC. The genes are TRBV5-6 and TRBJ2-4; 9 positions match TRBD1. The CDR3 contains 16 residues. Looked up from germline, CDR1 is SGHDT and CDR2 is YYEEEE. The junction had 7 bases not matched to a gene; V was cut back by 0 bases and J by 6 bases.

In this sample, this clonotype turned up once. V is TRBV29-1 and J is TRBJ2-7, with 7 bases aligning to TRBD1. Trimming at V came to 5 bases and at J to 0 bases, leaving 4 bases not matched to a gene. Germline lookup yields CDR1 SQVTM and CDR2 ANQGSEA. CDR3 length equals 13 residues. DNA of the CDR3: TGCAGCGTTCGGCAGGGGGACTCCTACGAGCAGTACTTC. Its protein product is CSVRQGDSYEQYF.

In its sample, this clonotype was seen once. The chain couples TRBV12-3 or TRBV12-4 to TRBJ2-3; 8 bases are a match to TRBD1. The CDR3 contains 13 residues. Unmatched junction bases numbered 3, after V lost 0 bases and J lost 10 bases. The DNA of the CDR3 is TGTGCCAGCAGTTTAGCGGACAGGGTGGCGCAGTATTTT. Its protein is CASSLADRVAQYF.

The chain employs TRBV25-1 and TRBJ2-5; unclear D gene. The V end was cut by 0 bases, the J end by 5 bases, with 4 bases between. The V gene's germline CDR1 is MGHDK and CDR2 SYGVNS. This CDR3 is 12 amino acids long. CDR3 DNA sequence: TGTGCCAGCAGTGAATATAGGGAGACCCAGTACTTC. Translation: CASSEYRETQYF.

The chain combines TRBV29-1 with TRBJ1-5, with 7 positions matching TRBD1. CDR1 and CDR2 (germline): SQVTM, ANQGSEA. The J segment lost 7 bases and the V segment lost 4 bases, leaving 4 bases of the junction unmatched. This CDR3 has 12 amino acids. For the CDR3, the DNA is TGCAGCGTTGCAGGGGGTGAACAGCCCCAGCATTTT. It codes for CSVAGGEQPQHF.

The chain has TRBV20-1 and TRBJ2-5; tentatively, D is TRBD1 (7 bases). CDR1 DFQATT and CDR2 SNEGSKA come from the germline V gene (reference sequence). V was pared by 3 bases and J by 5 bases, with 13 bases between. The CDR3 sequence is 13 residues long. CDR3 in DNA: TGCAGTGCTAGCGTGGCAGGGGGGGAGACCCAGTACTTC. Its protein is CSASVAGGETQYF.

The V and J genes are TRBV14 and TRBJ1-2; D is unresolved. The V and J ends lost 0 bases and 8 bases respectively, with 10 bases between them. Germline assignment: CDR1 SGHDN and CDR2 FVKESK. The CDR3 is 13 residues long. In DNA, the CDR3 is TGTGCCAGCAGCCAAGATTTAGGATTGGGCTACACCTTC. This encodes CASSQDLGLGYTF.

This rearrangement joins TRBV3-1 to TRBJ1-2, with 7 bases fitting TRBD1. The CDR3 consists of 16 residues. Germline lookup yields CDR1 LGHDT and CDR2 YNNKEL (reference sequence). The junction had 13 bases not matched to a gene; V was cut back by 6 bases and J by 3 bases. In DNA, the CDR3 is TGTGCCAGCAGTCGCACCATACAGGGGTATGACTATGGCTACACCTTC. It encodes CASSRTIQGYDYGYTF.

The chain joins TRBV12-3 or TRBV12-4 to TRBJ1-2; perhaps TRBD1 as D (5 bases). V lost 3 bases and J lost 3, with 11 bases in between. CDR3 length: 14 residues. The CDR3 here is CASSFYQGDYGYTF. CDR3 nucleotide sequence: TGTGCCAGCAGTTTTTATCAGGGCGACTATGGCTACACCTTC.

The J gene is TRBJ1-5, the V gene TRBV9; 7 nucleotides match TRBD1. From germline, CDR1 is SGDLS and CDR2 YYNGEE. The CDR3 runs 15 residues. With 5 bases clipped from V and 1 base from J, the junction kept 6 bases outside the gene matches. CDR3: CASSYRGESNQPQHF. DNA for the CDR3: TGTGCCAGCAGTTACAGGGGTGAGAGCAATCAGCCCCAGCATTTT.

V gene TRBV9 combines with J gene TRBJ2-4, with 12 bases matching TRBD1. The trim removed 3 bases at V and 15 bases at J, leaving 7 bases unmatched. Germline loops: CDR1 SGDLS, CDR2 YYNGEE. The CDR3 runs 13 residues. CDR3 in amino acids: CASSEGQGAPLYF. Written as DNA, the CDR3 is TGTGCCAGCAGCGAGGGACAGGGGGCCCCTCTGTACTTC.

This rearrangement joins TRBV20-1 to TRBJ2-6; 11 positions agree with TRBD1. The ends lost 0 bases at V and 0 bases at J; junction bases unmatched: 7. The CDR3 runs to 19 residues. In germline, CDR1 is DFQATT, CDR2 SNEGSKA (reference sequence). This CDR3 is CSARDVGQGGTSGANVLTF. CDR3 bases: TGCAGTGCTAGAGATGTGGGACAGGGGGGAACCTCTGGGGCCAACGTCCTGACTTTC.

The chain is built from TRBV14 and TRBJ1-2; 7 positions match TRBD1. This CDR3 is built from 14 residues. Trimming removed 5 bases from V and 8 bases from J; junction bases left unmatched: 11. Germline lookup yields CDR1 SGHDN and CDR2 FVKESK. The CDR3 is CASSSRQGDRGYTF. The CDR3 nucleotides are TGTGCCAGCAGCTCCCGACAGGGTGATAGGGGCTACACCTTC.

The rearrangement joins TRBV9 to TRBJ2-1; D is undetermined. Germline loops: CDR1 SGDLS, CDR2 YYNGEE. V was cut by 4 bases and J by 9 bases, with 14 bases left in between. The CDR3 is made up of 13 amino acids. CDR3 sequence reads: CASSLTLSSEQFF. In DNA form, the CDR3 reads TGTGCCAGCAGCCTAACTTTGAGTAGTGAGCAGTTCTTC. Filled out from reference TRBV9 and TRBJ2-1, the complete variable domain reads DSGVTQTPKHLITATGQRVTLRCSPRSGDLSVYWYQQSLDQGLQFLIQYYNGEERAKGNILERFSAQQFPDLHSELNLSSLELGDSALYFCASSLTLSSEQFFGPGTRLTVL.